This T cell receptor (beta chain) was found in a study of regulatory and conventional T cells in RAG deficiency (dated by TCRdb to the late 2010s). Broadly, across the study: High-throughput TCR beta sequencing was used to compare the diversity and composition of the Treg, conventional CD4+ and CD8+ T cell repertoires of RAG-deficient patients with those of healthy controls.

As to this clone: Its antigen target is currently unknown. Base qualities were left out, and no much larger clone turns up one base away.

Libraries were made using the immunoSEQ multiplex PCR assay. Genomic DNA from the sorted T-cell subsets was used to amplify rearranged TCR beta chain products, which were then sequenced. Under the source paper's analysis protocol: Shannon entropy and Simpson indices were used to measure the diversity of productive TCR beta rearrangements in each repertoire. To assess clonal expansion, the frequencies of the 100 most abundant productive TCR beta clonotypes were added up as a share of total reads. The TRB repertoires were scored with a self-reactivity index that is based on amino acid usage at CDR3beta positions 6 and 7. Two-way ANOVA was applied to the repertoire analyses, whereas Student t or Mann-Whitney tests were applied to the flow cytometric analyses. Not all clones reach the TCRdb copy of this immuneACCESS table, which keeps in-frame sequences only. Checked studies attribute under half of the gap to unresolved V genes and leave the rest unexplained. The V and J calls and the clone size are those of that table, but D and trimming were determined from the DNA. For this sample the table gives about 8,500 clones, of which around 80% were detected only once. In total, the top ten clones hold under 35% of the sample.

Eight healthy control donors were used as the comparison group for repertoire analyses. Before genomic DNA extraction, CD8+ T cells without CD4 were isolated from blood. Results the study describes overall, beyond this receptor: Shorter CDR3 lengths were found in all patient T-cell subsets, and >85% Treg-Tconv repertoire overlap at nucleotide and amino acid level was observed in Omenn syndrome patients. The CD25-high CD127-low cells sorted from Omenn syndrome patients may be peripherally activated cells rather than true Treg cells. Compared with controls, Omenn syndrome and CID/AS patients had 80 to 100-fold fewer unique TCR beta sequences in Treg cells, whereas the reduction in the other subsets was around 10-fold. RAG-deficient patients showed markedly lower Shannon entropy and higher Simpson indices than control T-cell subpopulations. Some T-cell subset analyses were not done for some subjects.

Separately, the same data were catalogued under a study of regulatory T cells. The second publication reports: For the multiplex PCR, 52 forward TRBV primers and 13 reverse TRBJ primers were used, and amplification bias was corrected with both assay-based and computational methods. In patients, repertoires had restricted unique TRB V-J pairs and skewed V and J gene usage, with regulatory T cells showing the most marked changes. T-cell receptor beta repertoires of sorted regulatory, conventional CD4+ and CD8+ T cells were compared between CD3G-deficient patients and healthy controls. Ficoll density separation was used to isolate peripheral blood mononuclear cells. CD3+ CD8+ CD4- T cells were isolated using a FACSAria cell sorter. Rearranged TRB loci were amplified from genomic DNA by multiplex PCR within the immunoSEQ assay. TRB amplicons were sequenced on an Illumina HiSeq platform. Raw sequences were error-filtered and aligned to reference gene sequences by custom algorithms, then analyzed with the immunoSEQ online tools. The frequencies of productive and nonproductive TRB rearrangements were evaluated among unique sequences as well as among total sequences. For group comparisons, t tests, Mann-Whitney tests or two-way ANOVA were performed in Prism software.

This receptor was identified in a human donor in good health. Source material: CD8+ T cells sorted from blood.

Here is the DNA: TGCGCCAGCAGTGAGTCGACTCCCGGGACAGGCCACTCTGGGGCCAACGTCCTGACTTTC. Its translation is CASSESTPGTGHSGANVLTF. The chain is encoded by TRBV10-2 joined to TRBJ2-6, with 8 junctional bases fitting TRBD1. CDR1 is given as WSHSY and CDR2 as SAAADI, both from the germline V gene. There are 20 amino acids in the CDR3, from cysteine to phenylalanine inclusive. Only the CDR3 part of the read is kept: 60 bases, read in frame from the first base. V is cut back by 0 bases and J by 0 bases, with 10 bases in the junction unmatched.